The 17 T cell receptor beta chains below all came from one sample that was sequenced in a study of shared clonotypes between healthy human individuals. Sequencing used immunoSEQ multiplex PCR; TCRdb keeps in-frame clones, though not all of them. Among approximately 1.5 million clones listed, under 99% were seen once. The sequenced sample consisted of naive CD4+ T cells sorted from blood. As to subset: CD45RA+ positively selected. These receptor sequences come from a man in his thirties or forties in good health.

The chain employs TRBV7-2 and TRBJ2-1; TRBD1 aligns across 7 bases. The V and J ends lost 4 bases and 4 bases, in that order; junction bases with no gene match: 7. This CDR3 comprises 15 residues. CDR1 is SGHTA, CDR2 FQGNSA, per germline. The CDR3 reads CASSSRGQFYNEQFF. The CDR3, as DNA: TGTGCCAGCAGCTCTAGGGGGCAGTTTTACAATGAGCAGTTCTTC.

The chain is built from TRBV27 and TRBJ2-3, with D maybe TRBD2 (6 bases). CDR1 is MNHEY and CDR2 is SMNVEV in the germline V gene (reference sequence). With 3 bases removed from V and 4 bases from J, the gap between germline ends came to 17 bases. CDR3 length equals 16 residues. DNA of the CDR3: TGTGCCAGCAGTTTGCTACTAGCTCCAAGAGCAGATACGCAGTATTTT. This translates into CASSLLLAPRADTQYF.

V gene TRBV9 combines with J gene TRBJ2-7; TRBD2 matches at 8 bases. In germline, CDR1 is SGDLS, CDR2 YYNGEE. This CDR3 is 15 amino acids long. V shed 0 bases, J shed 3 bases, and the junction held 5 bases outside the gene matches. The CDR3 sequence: CASSVASGSVYEQYF. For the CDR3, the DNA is TGTGCCAGCAGCGTAGCGAGCGGGAGTGTCTACGAGCAGTACTTC.

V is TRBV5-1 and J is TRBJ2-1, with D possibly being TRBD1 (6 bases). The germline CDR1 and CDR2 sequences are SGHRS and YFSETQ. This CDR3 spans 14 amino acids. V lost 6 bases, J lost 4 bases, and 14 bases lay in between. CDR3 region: CASNRQDFYNEQFF. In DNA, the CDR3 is TGCGCCAGCAACCGACAGGATTTTTACAATGAGCAGTTCTTC.

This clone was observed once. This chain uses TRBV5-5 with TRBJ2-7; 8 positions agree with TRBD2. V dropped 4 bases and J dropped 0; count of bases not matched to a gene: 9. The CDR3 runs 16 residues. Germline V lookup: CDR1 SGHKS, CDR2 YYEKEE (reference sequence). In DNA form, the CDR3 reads TGTGCCAGCAGCGCCTCGACTAGCGCCATCTCCTACGAGCAGTACTTC. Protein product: CASSASTSAISYEQYF.

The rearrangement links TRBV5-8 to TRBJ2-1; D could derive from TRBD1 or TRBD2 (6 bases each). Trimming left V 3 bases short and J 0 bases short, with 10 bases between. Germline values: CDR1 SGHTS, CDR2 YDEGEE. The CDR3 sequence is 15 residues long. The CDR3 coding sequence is TGTGCCAGCAGCTGGCGGGACAACTCCTACAATGAGCAGTTCTTC. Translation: CASSWRDNSYNEQFF.

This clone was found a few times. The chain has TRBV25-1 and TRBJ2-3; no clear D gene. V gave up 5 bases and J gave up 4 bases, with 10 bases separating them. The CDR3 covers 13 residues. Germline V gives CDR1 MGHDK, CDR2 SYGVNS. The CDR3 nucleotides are TGTGCCAGCAGTCCCCGGGCCTCAGATACGCAGTATTTT. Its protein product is CASSPRASDTQYF.

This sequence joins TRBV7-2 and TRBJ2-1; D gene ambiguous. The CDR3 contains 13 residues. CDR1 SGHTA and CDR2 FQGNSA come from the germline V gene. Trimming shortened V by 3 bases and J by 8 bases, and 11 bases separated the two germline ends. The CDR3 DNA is TGTGCCAGCAGCTTTCGATTGGTTGATGAGCAGTTCTTC. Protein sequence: CASSFRLVDEQFF.

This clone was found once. DNA for the CDR3: TGTGCCAGCAGCTATTCAACCAGGGGAAGGGTAGAAGCTTTCTTT. Translation: CASSYSTRGRVEAFF. The V gene is TRBV5-4, the J gene TRBJ1-1; a possible D gene is TRBD1 (6 bases). The germline CDR1 and CDR2 sequences are SGHNT and YYREEE (reference sequence). Trimming removed 3 bases from V and 8 bases from J, with 20 bases in between. The CDR3 totals 15 residues. The variable domain in full, with the rest retrieved from reference TRBV5-4 and TRBJ1-1, is ETGVTQSPTHLIKTRGQQVTLRCSSQSGHNTVSWYQQALGQGPQFIFQYYREEENGRGNFPPRFSGLQFPNYSSELNVNALELDDSALYLCASSYSTRGRVEAFFGQGTRLTVV.

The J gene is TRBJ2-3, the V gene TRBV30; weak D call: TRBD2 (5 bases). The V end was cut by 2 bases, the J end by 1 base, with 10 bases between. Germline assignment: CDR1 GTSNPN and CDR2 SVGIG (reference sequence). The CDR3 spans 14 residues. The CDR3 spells CAWSPGRGTDTQYF. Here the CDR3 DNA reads TGTGCCTGGAGTCCCGGGCGGGGCACAGATACGCAGTATTTT.

For the CDR3, the DNA is TGTGCCAGTAGTATTTACAGGGTGAACACCGGGGAGCTGTTTTTT. It is translated as CASSIYRVNTGELFF. This chain uses TRBV19 with TRBJ2-2, with D possibly TRBD1 on 6 matching bases. The germline V gene has CDR1 LNHDA and CDR2 SQIVND (reference sequence). CDR3 length: 15 residues. V was shortened by 3 bases and J by 1 base, with 9 bases between the two germline ends. The full variable domain, in which reference TRBV19 and TRBJ2-2 provide the parts outside the CDR3, is DGGITQSPKYLFRKEGQNVTLSCEQNLNHDAMYWYRQDPGQGLRLIYYSQIVNDFQKGDIAEGYSVSREKKESFPLTVTSAQKNPTAFYLCASSIYRVNTGELFFGEGSRLTVL.

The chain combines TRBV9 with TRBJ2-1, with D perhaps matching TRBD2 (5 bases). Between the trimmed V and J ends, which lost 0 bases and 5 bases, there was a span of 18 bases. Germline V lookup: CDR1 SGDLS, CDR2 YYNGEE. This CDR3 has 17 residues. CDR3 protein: CASSVASLAMGDNEQFF. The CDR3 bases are TGTGCCAGCAGCGTAGCCTCGCTAGCTATGGGCGACAATGAGCAGTTCTTC.

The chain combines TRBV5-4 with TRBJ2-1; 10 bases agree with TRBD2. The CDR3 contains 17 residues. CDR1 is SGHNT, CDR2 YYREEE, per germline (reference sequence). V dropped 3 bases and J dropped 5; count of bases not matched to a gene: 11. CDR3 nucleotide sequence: TGTGCCAGCAGCTCCGGACTAGCGGACGCACTAAACAATGAGCAGTTCTTC. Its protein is CASSSGLADALNNEQFF. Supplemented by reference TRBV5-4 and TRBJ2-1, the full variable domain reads ETGVTQSPTHLIKTRGQQVTLRCSSQSGHNTVSWYQQALGQGPQFIFQYYREEENGRGNFPPRFSGLQFPNYSSELNVNALELDDSALYLCASSSGLADALNNEQFFGPGTRLTVL.

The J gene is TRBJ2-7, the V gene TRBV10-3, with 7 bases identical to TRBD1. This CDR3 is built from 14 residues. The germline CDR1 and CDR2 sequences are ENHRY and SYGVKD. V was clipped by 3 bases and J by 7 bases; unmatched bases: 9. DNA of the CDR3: TGTGCCATCAGTGATTGGGACAGAGAGGCGGAGCAGTACTTC. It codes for CAISDWDREAEQYF.

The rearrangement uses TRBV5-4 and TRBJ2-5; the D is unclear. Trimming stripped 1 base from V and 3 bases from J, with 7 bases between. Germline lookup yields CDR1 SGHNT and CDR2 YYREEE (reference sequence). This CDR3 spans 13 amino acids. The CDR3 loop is CASSLPGKETQYF. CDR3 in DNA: TGTGCCAGCAGCTTGCCAGGAAAAGAGACCCAGTACTTC.

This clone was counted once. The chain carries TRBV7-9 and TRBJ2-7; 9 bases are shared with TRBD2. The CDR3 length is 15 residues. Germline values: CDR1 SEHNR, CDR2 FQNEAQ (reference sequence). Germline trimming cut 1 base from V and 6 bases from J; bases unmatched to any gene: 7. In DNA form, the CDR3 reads TGTGCCAGCAGCTTAGTGCGGGAGGGCCGGGGCGAGCAGTACTTC. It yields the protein CASSLVREGRGEQYF.

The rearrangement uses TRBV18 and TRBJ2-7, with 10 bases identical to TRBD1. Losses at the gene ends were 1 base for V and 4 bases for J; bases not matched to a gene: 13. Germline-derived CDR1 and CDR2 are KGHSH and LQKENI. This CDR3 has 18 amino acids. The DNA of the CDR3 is TGTGCCAGCTCACCACTTTCCGGGACAGGGGTGGCAGTTTACGAGCAGTACTTC. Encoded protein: CASSPLSGTGVAVYEQYF.